This T cell receptor beta chain was documented in a study of T cell repertoires in cytomegalovirus infection (dated by TCRdb to between 2017 and 2020). Background for the entire study: Donor HLA type was relevant to the analysis, because carriage of CMV infection together with the matching HLA type was indicated by public TCR beta signatures. Broader findings and caveats from the paper: The ex vivo response was dominated by HLA-C-restricted CMV-specific TCR beta clonotypes, which also provided the single most frequent clonotype in two of eight donors. In both this cohort and an independent roughly 350-donor cohort, the cumulative frequency of public TCR beta family members distinguished carriers of CMV infection plus the relevant HLA type.

Sequencing used an Illumina HiSeq 1500. The raw public data were reprocessed by TCRdb itself: fastp quality trimming at Q25, MiXCR clonotype calling, in-frame beta chains only. Every distinct CDR3 protein forms one entry, paired with its most common genes and DNA. This sample has approximately 630,000 distinct CDR3 sequences in its table, and 20% to 25% of those were observed once. The ten top clones hold approximately 8.2% of the sample. Only a few counts were recorded for this clonotype. Its antigen remains unidentified. The sample holds no much larger clone one base away, and base qualities are not on file. Spanning cysteine to phenylalanine, the CDR3 consists of 14 amino acids. Only the CDR3 part of the read is kept: 42 bases, read in frame from the first base. Germline trimming: 3 bases from V, 8 bases from J; junction bases outside gene matches: 2. Sequences SEHNR (CDR1) and FQNEAQ (CDR2) are obtained from the germline V gene (reference sequence).

This TCR was sampled from a human donor in good health (CMV status not recorded). Some clones in this sample may be carry-over from other donors' samples. Sequencing was carried out using CD8+ T cells from PBMCs. Rearrangement joined TRBV7-9 to TRBJ2-1; the central 12 bases match TRBD1. For the CDR3, the sequence is CASSLGTGGYEQFF. The base sequence is TGTGCCAGCAGCTTGGGGACAGGGGGCTATGAGCAGTTCTTC. Joined to the reference TRBV7-9 and TRBJ2-1 proteins, this CDR3 gives the full variable domain: DTGVSQNPRHKITKRGQNVTFRCDPISEHNRLYWYRQTLGQGPEFLTYFQNEAQLEKSRLLSDRFSAERPKGSFSTLEIQRTEQGDSAMYLCASSLGTGGYEQFFGPGTRLTVL.